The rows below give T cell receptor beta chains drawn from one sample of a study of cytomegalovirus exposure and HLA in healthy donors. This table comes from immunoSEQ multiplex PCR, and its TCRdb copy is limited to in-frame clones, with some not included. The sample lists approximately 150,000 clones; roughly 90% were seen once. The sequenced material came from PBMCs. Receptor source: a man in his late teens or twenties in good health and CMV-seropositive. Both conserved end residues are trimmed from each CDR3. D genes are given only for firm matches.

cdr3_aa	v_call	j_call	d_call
ASSTGYYGYT	TRBV28	TRBJ1-2	NA
ASSRGLADEQY	TRBV7-8	TRBJ2-7	TRBD2
ASSARDGLAGGISTDTQY	TRBV9	TRBJ2-3	TRBD2
ASSTGALISYEQY	TRBV6-5	TRBJ2-7	TRBD1
ASNPSGSSYEQY	TRBV7-8	TRBJ2-7	TRBD2
ASSYSGLPTDEQY	TRBV6-6	TRBJ2-7	NA
ASSDQPENTQY	TRBV6-4	TRBJ2-3	NA
ASSPPLGQPQH	TRBV4-1	TRBJ1-5	NA
ASSEQPGVADTQY	TRBV6-1	TRBJ2-3	NA
ASSINSPGGSETQY	TRBV19	TRBJ2-5	TRBD1
ASSLGTGNTGELF	TRBV11-2	TRBJ2-2	TRBD1
AFAPGSYEQY	TRBV30	TRBJ2-7	NA
ASSLRGYEKLF	TRBV25-1	TRBJ1-4	NA
ASSLGGDGEYNEQF	TRBV13	TRBJ2-1	TRBD2
ASSQGGYSSDEQY	TRBV4-1	TRBJ2-7	NA
ASSHGTDNEQF	TRBV7-6	TRBJ2-1	TRBD1
ASSGGAGTGELF	TRBV5-1	TRBJ2-2	NA
ASRGAAGATEAF	TRBV2	TRBJ1-1	NA
ASSYERTGAGDEQY	TRBV6-5	TRBJ2-7	TRBD1
ASSTLLLDTQY	TRBV6-5	TRBJ2-3	NA
SASRDSSNTGELF	TRBV29-1	TRBJ2-2	TRBD1
ASSGDSIYGYT	TRBV6-5	TRBJ1-2	TRBD1
ASSEEKGKSGGIGELF	TRBV6-1	TRBJ2-2	TRBD2
AWSVQGAPLGYT	TRBV30	TRBJ1-2	NA
ASRLRQNYGYT	TRBV6-5	TRBJ1-2	NA
ASSFPPGANNEQF	TRBV5-1	TRBJ2-1	NA
ASSPGNAPNYGYT	TRBV6-5	TRBJ1-2	NA
ASSLGRGGGYEQY	TRBV5-1	TRBJ2-7	TRBD2
ASSQATGTGHNEQF	TRBV4-1	TRBJ2-1	TRBD1
ASSSVDRSYEQY	TRBV6-5	TRBJ2-7	NA
ASSPHRWDFNQPQH	TRBV4-1	TRBJ1-5	NA
ASSSGQGHSGNTIY	TRBV28	TRBJ1-3	TRBD1
ASSPGLAGEEQF	TRBV7-9	TRBJ2-1	TRBD2
ASGIEQGGIGGYT	TRBV11-2	TRBJ1-2	TRBD1
SVGQARTEAF	TRBV29-1	TRBJ1-1	TRBD1
ASSEGHLTDTQY	TRBV19	TRBJ2-3	NA
AWTIQGSLGQPQH	TRBV30	TRBJ1-5	NA
ASSLSQSLRGHEQY	TRBV28	TRBJ2-7	NA
ASSRQRGHHEQF	TRBV6-5	TRBJ2-1	TRBD1
ASSETVNEKLF	TRBV2	TRBJ1-4	NA